This T cell receptor beta chain was sequenced during a study of post-analysis software for immune sequencing data. Study conclusions and caveats: When patients were compared with controls, about five TRBV segments were more frequent, TRBV5-6, TRBV5-1 and TRBV20-1 among them.

This CDR3 contains 14 residues. Germline assignment: CDR1 MNHNY and CDR2 SVGAGI (reference sequence). The V end was cut by 0 bases, the J end by 8 bases, with 8 bases between. Unique molecular identifiers were carried by the TCR beta cDNA libraries. Each CDR3 protein gets one entry after TCRdb re-called the PCR reads with MiXCR. This sample yields fewer than 550,000 distinct CDR3 sequences, of which 30% to 40% are seen a single time; 6% belongs to the top ten. About this clonotype itself: Its antigen remains unknown.

The sample comprised blood. The chain has TRBV6-6 and TRBJ1-6; D unclear. The clonotype originates from a girl under 18 with multiple sclerosis. The chain's CDR3 is CASSYSLRDSPLHF. The CDR3 region has the DNA TGTGCCAGCAGTTACTCCCTGAGAGATTCACCCCTCCACTTT.